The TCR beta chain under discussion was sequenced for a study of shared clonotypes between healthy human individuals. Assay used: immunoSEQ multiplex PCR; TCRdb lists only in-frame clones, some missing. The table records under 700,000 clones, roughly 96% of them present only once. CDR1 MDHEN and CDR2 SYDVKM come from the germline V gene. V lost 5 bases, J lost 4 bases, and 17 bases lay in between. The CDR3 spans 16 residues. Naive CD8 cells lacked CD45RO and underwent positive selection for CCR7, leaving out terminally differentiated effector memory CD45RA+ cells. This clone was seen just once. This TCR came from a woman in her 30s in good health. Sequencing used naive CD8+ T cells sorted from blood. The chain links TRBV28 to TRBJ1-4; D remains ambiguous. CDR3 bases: TGTGCCAGCAGTCTCGACCCCGGCACTTTTAATGAAAAACTGTTTTTT. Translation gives CASSLDPGTFNEKLFF.